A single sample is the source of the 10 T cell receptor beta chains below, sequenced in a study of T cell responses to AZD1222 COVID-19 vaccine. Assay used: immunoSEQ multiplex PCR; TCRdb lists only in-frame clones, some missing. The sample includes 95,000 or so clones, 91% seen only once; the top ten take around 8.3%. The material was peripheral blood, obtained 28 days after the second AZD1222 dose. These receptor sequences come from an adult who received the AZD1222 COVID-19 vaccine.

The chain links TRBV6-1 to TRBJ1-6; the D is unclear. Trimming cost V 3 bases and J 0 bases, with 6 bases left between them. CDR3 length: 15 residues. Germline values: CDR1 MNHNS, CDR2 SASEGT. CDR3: CASSDPYSYNSPLHF. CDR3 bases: TGTGCCAGCAGTGACCCCTACTCCTATAATTCACCCCTCCACTTT.

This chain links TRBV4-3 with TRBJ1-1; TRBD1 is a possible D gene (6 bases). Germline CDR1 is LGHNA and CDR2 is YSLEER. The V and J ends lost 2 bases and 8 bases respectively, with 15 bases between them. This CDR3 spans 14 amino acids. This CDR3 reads CASSQSGGTKEAFF. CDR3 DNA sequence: TGCGCCAGCAGCCAATCCGGGGGGACAAAAGAAGCTTTCTTT.

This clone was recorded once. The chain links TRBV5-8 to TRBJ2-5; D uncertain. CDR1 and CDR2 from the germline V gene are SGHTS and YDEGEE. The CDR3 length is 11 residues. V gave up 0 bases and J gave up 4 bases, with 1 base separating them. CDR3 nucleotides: TGTGCCAGCAGCTTGGCAGAGACCCAGTACTTC. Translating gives CASSLAETQYF.

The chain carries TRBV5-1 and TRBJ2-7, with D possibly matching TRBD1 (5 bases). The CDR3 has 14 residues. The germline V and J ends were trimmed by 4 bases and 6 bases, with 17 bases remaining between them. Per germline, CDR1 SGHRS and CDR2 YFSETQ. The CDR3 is CASSDSGSQGEQYF. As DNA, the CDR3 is TGCGCCAGCAGCGACTCCGGGTCTCAGGGCGAGCAGTACTTC.

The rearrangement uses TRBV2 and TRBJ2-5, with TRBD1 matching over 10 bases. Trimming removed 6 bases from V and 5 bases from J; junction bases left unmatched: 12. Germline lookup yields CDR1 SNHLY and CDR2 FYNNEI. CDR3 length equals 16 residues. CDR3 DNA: TGTGCCAGCAGGACGACAGGGGGCGCGGGCGGGGAGACCCAGTACTTC. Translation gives CASRTTGGAGGETQYF.

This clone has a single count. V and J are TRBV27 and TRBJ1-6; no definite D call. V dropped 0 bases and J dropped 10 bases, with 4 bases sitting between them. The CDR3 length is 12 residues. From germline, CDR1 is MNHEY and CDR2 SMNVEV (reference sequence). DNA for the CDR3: TGTGCCAGCAGTTTATCGAACTCACCCCTCCACTTT. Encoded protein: CASSLSNSPLHF.

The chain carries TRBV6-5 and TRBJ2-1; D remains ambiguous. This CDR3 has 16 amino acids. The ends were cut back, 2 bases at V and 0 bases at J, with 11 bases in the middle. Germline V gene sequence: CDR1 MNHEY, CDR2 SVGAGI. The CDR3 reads CASSYRTVHSYNEQFF. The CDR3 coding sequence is TGTGCCAGCAGTTACCGGACCGTACACTCCTACAATGAGCAGTTCTTC.

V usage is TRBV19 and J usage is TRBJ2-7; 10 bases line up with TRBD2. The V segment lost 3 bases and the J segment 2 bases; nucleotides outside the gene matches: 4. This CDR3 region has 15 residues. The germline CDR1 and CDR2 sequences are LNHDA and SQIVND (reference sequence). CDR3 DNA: TGTGCCAGTAGTATCGGACTAGCGGTAACCTACGAGCAGTACTTC. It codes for CASSIGLAVTYEQYF.

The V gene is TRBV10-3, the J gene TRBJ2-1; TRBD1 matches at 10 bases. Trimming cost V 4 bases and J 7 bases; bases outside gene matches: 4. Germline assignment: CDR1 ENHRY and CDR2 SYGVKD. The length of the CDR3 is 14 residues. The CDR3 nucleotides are TGTGCCATCAGTGGGGGACAGGGGATAAATGAGCAGTTCTTC. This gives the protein CAISGGQGINEQFF.

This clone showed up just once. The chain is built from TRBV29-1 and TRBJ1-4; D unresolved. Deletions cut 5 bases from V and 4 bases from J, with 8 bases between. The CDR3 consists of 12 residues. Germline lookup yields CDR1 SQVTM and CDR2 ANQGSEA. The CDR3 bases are TGCAGCGTTCCATCCTATAATGAAAAACTGTTTTTT. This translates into CSVPSYNEKLFF.